The next 27 T cell receptor beta chains were all read from a single sample in a study of blood T cells in healthy people across ages. A second PCR of roughly 7 to 11 cycles used a sample-barcoded 5' primer and a J-beta primer mix. MiXCR, applied by TCRdb to the 5' RACE reads, yields one record per CDR3 protein. The table lists approximately 820,000 distinct CDR3 sequences, 44% of them singletons. The sample was blood. The receptor set was obtained from a man in his sixties in good health.

This clonotype was detected only a few times. The chain's CDR3 is CASSLAPGMAEAFF. The CDR3 DNA reads as TGTGCCAGCAGCTTAGCGCCGGGCATGGCTGAAGCTTTCTTT. V gene TRBV7-9 combines with J gene TRBJ1-1; D not certain. Germline V gene lookup returns CDR1 SEHNR and CDR2 FQNEAQ (reference sequence). Trimming cost V 0 bases and J 6 bases, with 11 bases left between them. The CDR3 spans 14 residues.

This clonotype was counted many times. The gene calls are TRBV2 and TRBJ1-2; 7 nucleotides line up with TRBD1. This CDR3 spans 13 amino acids. Germline trimming cut 6 bases from V and 2 bases from J; bases unmatched to any gene: 3. The V gene's germline CDR1 is SNHLY and CDR2 FYNNEI. In DNA form, the CDR3 reads TGTGCCAGCAGCCCACAGGGGAACTATGGCTACACCTTC. As protein: CASSPQGNYGYTF.

The chain links TRBV7-8 to TRBJ2-4; D is undetermined. The J call may be wrong; the DNA end is better matched by TRBJ2-7. Germline CDR1 is SGHVS and CDR2 is FQNEAQ. The CDR3 extends over 16 amino acids. CDR3 in amino acids: CASSLGPRQSGYEQYF. The CDR3 DNA sequence: TGTGCCAGCAGCTTAGGGCCCCGCCAGTCGGGCTACGAGCAGTACTTC.

This clonotype was detected only a few times. The V gene is TRBV29-1, the J gene TRBJ1-5; no clear D. Trimming removed 5 bases from V and 0 bases from J, with 5 bases in between. There are 12 residues in the CDR3. In germline, CDR1 is SQVTM, CDR2 ANQGSEA. The CDR3 sequence: CSVLSSNQPQHF. For the CDR3, the DNA is TGCAGCGTTTTGTCTAGCAATCAGCCCCAGCATTTT.

This clonotype has more than one count but fewer than ten. This rearrangement joins TRBV12-3 or TRBV12-4 to TRBJ2-1, with TRBD2 matching over 7 bases. Losses at the gene ends were 7 bases for V and 0 bases for J; bases not matched to a gene: 15. This CDR3 comprises 18 residues. CDR3 sequence: CASTGGSGSPSSYNEQFF. The CDR3 DNA sequence: TGTGCCAGCACCGGGGGTAGCGGGTCCCCGAGCTCCTACAATGAGCAGTTCTTC.

The rearrangement uses TRBV29-1 and TRBJ2-1; the match to TRBD1 covers 8 bases. J gave up 6 bases and V 6 bases, and 4 bases lay outside the gene matches. Per the germline V gene, CDR1 is SQVTM and CDR2 is ANQGSEA. The CDR3 has 12 amino acids. CDR3 sequence (DNA): TGCAGCGTCAGGGGGCAATTCAATGAGCAGTTCTTC. It yields the protein CSVRGQFNEQFF.

The chain links TRBV27 to TRBJ2-3; 9 bases are a match to TRBD2. The CDR3 is 15 amino acids. The V and J ends lost 6 bases and 5 bases, in that order; junction bases with no gene match: 9. Germline assignment: CDR1 MNHEY and CDR2 SMNVEV (reference sequence). DNA for the CDR3: TGTGCCAGCAGATCCCTTACTAGCGGGCTAGATACGCAGTATTTT. It codes for CASRSLTSGLDTQYF.

V gene TRBV6-1 combines with J gene TRBJ2-7; perhaps TRBD1 as D (6 bases). Germline V gene data show CDR1 as MNHNS and CDR2 as SASEGT. The length of the CDR3 is 14 residues. V shed 5 bases and J shed 5 bases, with 16 bases lying between them. In nucleotides, the CDR3 is TGTGCCAGCAGTTTGGGGAACAGGGTCCACGAGCAGTACTTC. This translates into CASSLGNRVHEQYF.

Regarding this clonotype: At one of its ends the junction is not consistent with the germline gene, which may arise from a read error. This chain links TRBV5-1 with TRBJ2-7; TRBD1 might be the D (6 bases). The CDR3 runs 14 residues. Germline V gene sequence: CDR1 SGHRS, CDR2 YFSETQ. CDR3 DNA: TGCGCCGGCAGCATGGTGGGACAAGAGTACGAGCAGTACTTC. As protein: CAGSMVGQEYEQYF.

The CDR3 loop reads CSARDNSGGAPEQYF. The CDR3 nucleotides read TGCAGTGCTAGAGATAACAGCGGGGGGGCACCCGAGCAGTACTTC. V and J are TRBV20-1 and TRBJ2-7; 10 nucleotides line up with TRBD2. The CDR3 loop spans 15 amino acids. V lost 0 bases to trimming and J lost 6 bases; unmatched junction nucleotides: 8. Per germline, CDR1 DFQATT and CDR2 SNEGSKA (reference sequence).

This chain connects TRBV4-1 to TRBJ1-1; 9 nucleotides match TRBD1. CDR1 and CDR2 (germline): MGHRA, YSYEKL. The J segment lost 5 bases and the V segment lost 3 bases, leaving 10 bases of the junction unmatched. The CDR3 totals 16 residues. CDR3 sequence: CASSQIGQGLDTEAFF. CDR3 bases: TGCGCCAGCAGCCAGATAGGACAGGGGTTAGATACTGAAGCTTTCTTT.

This chain connects TRBV7-9 to TRBJ2-1; D might be TRBD2 (5 bases). Trimming removed 5 bases from V and 2 bases from J, with 13 bases in between. This CDR3 is 15 amino acids long. Germline lookup yields CDR1 SEHNR and CDR2 FQNEAQ (reference sequence). The CDR3 DNA follows: TGTGCCAGCAGCGTCTCCGGGGATGCCTACAATGAGCAGTTCTTC. Amino acid sequence: CASSVSGDAYNEQFF.

The rearrangement links TRBV5-1 to TRBJ2-7; D is possibly TRBD2 (6 bases). The V end lost 0 bases, the J end lost 3 bases, and 16 bases lay between the germline ends. Per germline, CDR1 SGHRS and CDR2 YFSETQ. There are 16 residues in the CDR3. The CDR3 coding sequence is TGCGCCAGCAGCTTGGAGGGGCGGGGCAGACTCTACGAGCAGTACTTC. Protein: CASSLEGRGRLYEQYF.

This clonotype was detected only a few times. The rearrangement uses TRBV5-1 and TRBJ1-1, with D maybe TRBD1 (6 bases). The CDR3 extends over 17 amino acids. The V end was cut by 2 bases, the J end by 0 bases, with 17 bases between. In germline, CDR1 is SGHRS, CDR2 YFSETQ. This CDR3 is CASSFARGFRMNTEAFF. CDR3 DNA sequence: TGCGCCAGCAGCTTTGCCAGGGGTTTTCGCATGAACACTGAAGCTTTCTTT. Complete variable domain (other parts from reference TRBV5-1 and TRBJ1-1): KAGVTQTPRYLIKTRGQQVTLSCSPISGHRSVSWYQQTPGQGLQFLFEYFSETQRNKGNFPGRFSGRQFSNSRSEMNVSTLELGDSALYLCASSFARGFRMNTEAFFGQGTRLTVV.

This chain uses TRBV4-3 with TRBJ2-6; D remains unclear. CDR1 and CDR2 (germline): LGHNA, YSLEER. V was shortened by 0 bases and J by 3 bases, with 12 bases between the two germline ends. The CDR3 has 17 amino acids. CDR3 DNA: TGCGCCAGCAGCCAAGATACGATGGGTGGTGGGGCCAACGTCCTGACTTTC. Translated, it gives CASSQDTMGGGANVLTF.

With respect to this clonotype: At one of its ends the junction is not consistent with the germline gene, which may arise from a read error. The V call is TRBV10-3, the J call TRBJ2-3, with D perhaps matching TRBD1 or TRBD2 (5 bases each). Germline V gene data show CDR1 as ENHRY and CDR2 as SYGVKD. This CDR3 comprises 17 residues. DNA for the CDR3: TGTGCCATCAGCGAGTCCCCGCCGGGACCCAGCACAGATACGCAGTATTTT. Translation gives CAISESPPGPSTDTQYF.

The chain has TRBV10-3 and TRBJ2-5, with 9 bases fitting TRBD1. The germline gives CDR1 ENHRY, CDR2 SYGVKD. The CDR3 is 13 amino acids. Losses at the gene ends were 9 bases for V and 5 bases for J; bases not matched to a gene: 7. CDR3 coding DNA: TGTGCCATAGGGAAAGGACAGGGGGAGACCCAGTACTTC. This codes for CAIGKGQGETQYF.

The rearrangement links TRBV2 to TRBJ2-1, with 10 nucleotides matching TRBD2. This CDR3 region has 15 residues. The V gene end was trimmed by 7 bases and the J gene end by 2 bases; junction bases not matched to a gene: 5. The germline gives CDR1 SNHLY, CDR2 FYNNEI. CDR3 DNA: TGTGCCAGCAACAAAGCGGGGGGGCCCTACAATGAGCAGTTCTTC. Translation gives CASNKAGGPYNEQFF.

This chain connects TRBV29-1 to TRBJ2-5; TRBD2 agrees at 13 bases. Germline-derived CDR1 and CDR2 are SQVTM and ANQGSEA. This CDR3 spans 15 amino acids. Trimming at V came to 4 bases and at J to 2 bases, leaving 4 bases not matched to a gene. The chain's CDR3 is CSVGTSGGLQETQYF. The CDR3 bases are TGCAGCGTTGGGACTAGCGGGGGCCTTCAAGAGACCCAGTACTTC.

This chain connects TRBV29-1 to TRBJ1-1, with a possible D match to TRBD1 (5 bases). The germline CDR1 and CDR2 sequences are SQVTM and ANQGSEA. V lost 8 bases and J lost 1, with 11 bases in between. The CDR3 extends over 12 amino acids. The DNA for the CDR3 is TGCAGCACCCGAACAGGGAACACTGAAGCTTTCTTT. Encoded protein: CSTRTGNTEAFF.

This clonotype showed up just a few times. V is TRBV9 and J is TRBJ2-4; 8 bases align to TRBD2. The tail of the sequence fits TRBJ2-7 better, so the J call may be wrong. The CDR3 sequence is 14 residues long. Germline CDR1 SGDLS, CDR2 YYNGEE. CDR3 protein: CASSPREGPYEQYF. CDR3 sequence (DNA): TGTGCCAGCAGCCCCCGGGAGGGCCCCTACGAGCAGTACTTC.

With respect to this clonotype: The junction shows a germline mismatch at one end, possibly a read error. The chain couples TRBV25-1 to TRBJ1-2; 10 positions match TRBD1. Germline CDR1 MGHDK, CDR2 SYGVNS. This CDR3 spans 13 amino acids. This CDR3 reads CTSSPGQGFGYTF. CDR3 DNA sequence: TGTACCAGCAGTCCGGGACAGGGGTTTGGCTACACCTTC.

The chain couples TRBV10-3 to TRBJ2-5, with D tentatively TRBD1 (6 bases). Germline values: CDR1 ENHRY, CDR2 SYGVKD. Between the trimmed V and J ends, which lost 6 bases and 4 bases, there was a span of 12 bases. The CDR3 sequence is 13 residues long. CDR3 residues: CAISDRGGETQYF. The CDR3, as DNA: TGTGCCATCAGCGACAGAGGGGGAGAGACCCAGTACTTC.

A few counts support this clonotype. This chain joins TRBV7-9 and TRBJ1-2; D gene uncertain. CDR3 length equals 16 residues. CDR1 SEHNR and CDR2 FQNEAQ come from the germline V gene (reference sequence). V was cut by 1 base and J by 5 bases, with 17 bases left in between. The CDR3, as DNA: TGTGCCAGCAGCTTAGGGTCCCCTTCCATTTCGTATGGCTACACCTTC. It specifies CASSLGSPSISYGYTF.

This sequence joins TRBV6-1 and TRBJ2-4; no reliable D call. V was cut by 2 bases and J by 5 bases, with 13 bases left in between. The germline V gene encodes CDR1 MNHNS and CDR2 SASEGT. The CDR3 loop spans 15 amino acids. CDR3 amino acids: CASSELAPKENIQYF. The CDR3 coding sequence is TGTGCCAGCAGTGAATTGGCTCCCAAGGAAAACATTCAGTACTTC.

This chain links TRBV20-1 with TRBJ2-7; 11 bases map to TRBD2. J was trimmed by 4 bases and V by 6 bases; bases with no gene match: 8. The CDR3 covers 14 residues. In germline, CDR1 is DFQATT, CDR2 SNEGSKA (reference sequence). Here the CDR3 DNA reads TGCAGTGCCCTTAGCGGGGGGGCCGGGTACGAGCAGTACTTC. This encodes CSALSGGAGYEQYF.

For this clonotype: A much larger clone differs from this one at a single base, so this may be a read error. J is TRBJ2-5 and V is TRBV7-9; D is undetermined. The germline gives CDR1 SEHNR, CDR2 FQNEAQ (reference sequence). CDR3 size: 14 residues. V lost 1 base and J 9 bases, leaving 15 bases between the germline ends. This chain's CDR3 is CASSLGSPVEAQYF. As DNA, the CDR3 is TGTGCCAGCAGCTTAGGTTCCCCGGTCGAGGCCCAGTACTTC. The whole variable domain, filled in from reference TRBV7-9 and TRBJ2-5, reads DTGVSQNPRHKITKRGQNVTFRCDPISEHNRLYWYRQTLGQGPEFLTYFQNEAQLEKSRLLSDRFSAERPKGSFSTLEIQRTEQGDSAMYLCASSLGSPVEAQYFGPGTRLLVL.